The 11 T cell receptor beta chains listed next were all sequenced from one sample in a study of identical twins. MiXCR, run by TCRdb on the 5' RACE reads, gives a single entry per CDR3 protein. The repertoire holds about 280,000 distinct CDR3 sequences, under 9% seen once, with around 2.1% in the top ten. The data also belong to a second study, concerning yellow fever vaccine responses in identical twins.

Specimen: memory (CD45RO+) T cells sorted from blood. The origin of the receptors is a woman younger than 30 in good health.

Many counts were recorded for this clonotype. The chain carries TRBV29-1 and TRBJ2-5; D possibly corresponds to TRBD1 (5 bases). V was clipped by 5 bases and J by 2 bases, with 15 bases between them. From germline, CDR1 is SQVTM and CDR2 ANQGSEA. The CDR3 is made up of 14 amino acids. CDR3 in DNA: TGCAGCGTTTATCAGGGCGGTAGGCAAGAGACCCAGTACTTC. This sequence encodes CSVYQGGRQETQYF.

This clonotype has a count of ten or more. V and J are TRBV5-1 and TRBJ1-4, with 7 bases aligning to TRBD1. The CDR3 consists of 14 residues. The germline CDR1 and CDR2 sequences are SGHRS and YFSETQ. With V trimmed by 8 bases and J by 2 bases, 6 bases remained unmatched. This CDR3 is CASTKGATNEKLFF. DNA for the CDR3: TGCGCCAGTACCAAGGGGGCGACTAATGAAAAACTGTTTTTT.

This rearrangement joins TRBV3-1 to TRBJ2-7; 9 bases are shared with TRBD2. CDR3 length: 12 residues. The V gene end was trimmed by 4 bases and the J gene end by 8 bases; junction bases not matched to a gene: 3. Germline CDR1 reads LGHDT; CDR2 reads YNNKEL (reference sequence). The CDR3 coding sequence is TGTGCCAGCAGCCTCACTAGCGGGCAGCAGTACTTC. Translation gives CASSLTSGQQYF.

This clonotype was picked up a small number of times. The chain is built from TRBV2 and TRBJ2-7; 14 bases line up with TRBD2. V lost 7 bases and J lost 1; bases outside the gene matches: 21. CDR1 is SNHLY, CDR2 FYNNEI, per germline. The CDR3 is made up of 21 amino acids. The CDR3 DNA is TGTGCCAGCATTCCTAGAAGACCGAAGGGACTAGCGGGAGCAACTTCCTACGAGCAGTACTTC. This sequence encodes CASIPRRPKGLAGATSYEQYF.

This clonotype was counted many times. This chain joins TRBV5-5 and TRBJ1-1; D remains unclear. Trimming pared 6 bases from V and 7 bases from J, leaving 16 bases between. The germline V gene encodes CDR1 SGHKS and CDR2 YYEKEE (reference sequence). The CDR3 extends over 13 amino acids. CDR3 DNA: TGTGCCAGCACCGCGGGGAGGGCTGGTGAAGCTTTCTTT. Translation gives CASTAGRAGEAFF.

The rearrangement uses TRBV29-1 and TRBJ2-5, with D unclear. V was shortened by 8 bases and J by 1 base, with 11 bases between the two germline ends. Germline V gives CDR1 SQVTM, CDR2 ANQGSEA. CDR3 size: 12 residues. CDR3 sequence: CSSTASQETQYF. The CDR3 DNA is TGCAGCTCCACGGCGAGCCAAGAGACCCAGTACTTC.

In this sample, this clonotype turned up a few times. V is TRBV5-4 and J is TRBJ2-7, with D possibly called TRBD1 or TRBD2 (6 bases each). Trimming removed 1 base at V and 2 bases at J, with 13 bases between. Germline values: CDR1 SGHNT, CDR2 YYREEE (reference sequence). This CDR3 is built from 15 residues. The CDR3 DNA is TGTGCCAGCAGCTTGAGGGGGGACTTAGCCTACGAGCAGTACGTC. Protein product: CASSLRGDLAYEQYV.

This clonotype was seen ten or more times. The DNA for the CDR3 is TGCGCCAGCAGCAGAGCACGGAACACTGAAGCTTTCTTT. Protein: CASSRARNTEAFF. The gene calls are TRBV5-1 and TRBJ1-1, with D unresolved. V was pared by 4 bases and J by 1 base, with 8 bases between. The CDR3 sequence is 13 residues long. The germline V gene encodes CDR1 SGHRS and CDR2 YFSETQ.

This clonotype was counted only a few times. This chain uses TRBV3-1 with TRBJ2-7; D is ambiguous. Germline CDR1 is LGHDT and CDR2 is YNNKEL (reference sequence). The length of the CDR3 is 14 residues. V lost 1 base to trimming and J lost 0 bases, with 7 bases between them. In nucleotides, the CDR3 is TGTGCCAGCAGCCAAGGCCAACTCTCCTACGAGCAGTACTTC. Amino acids: CASSQGQLSYEQYF.

Only a few counts were recorded for this clonotype. The chain carries TRBV7-2 and TRBJ2-1; 8 positions agree with TRBD2. V lost 0 bases, J lost 4 bases, and 17 bases stayed unmatched. The germline V gene encodes CDR1 SGHTA and CDR2 FQGNSA. This CDR3 is built from 20 residues. This chain's CDR3 is CASSLARQGPPGGSYNEQFF. DNA for the CDR3: TGTGCCAGCAGCTTAGCGAGGCAGGGCCCCCCGGGGGGGTCGTACAATGAGCAGTTCTTC.

A few counts support this clonotype. The gene calls are TRBV4-1 and TRBJ1-2, with TRBD1 matching over 10 bases. The ends lost 0 bases at V and 8 bases at J; junction bases unmatched: 6. Germline V gene lookup returns CDR1 MGHRA and CDR2 YSYEKL. The CDR3 extends over 15 amino acids. Here the CDR3 DNA reads TGCGCCAGCAGCCAAGATCCGGGACAGGGGCGAGGCTACACCTTC. This codes for CASSQDPGQGRGYTF.